Listed below are T cell receptor beta chains from one sample, sequenced in a study of T cell responses to AZD1222 COVID-19 vaccine. TCRdb keeps only in-frame clones here, not all; method: immunoSEQ multiplex PCR. The table lists 150,000 to 200,000 clones, 80% to 95% of them singletons. This sample comprised peripheral blood, obtained 28 days after the second AZD1222 dose. The receptors here all came from an adult who received the AZD1222 COVID-19 vaccine. Both conserved end residues are part of each CDR3. A D gene is named only where the DNA matches it firmly. Not all rows give a size; the values are once, few, many and, for expanded clones, a class.

>TRBJ2-2|few|NA|TRBV10-2
TGCGCCAGTGGAGAGTGGGGTCGTGAGCTGTTTTTT
CASGEWGRELFF
>TRBJ2-7|NA|TRBD1|TRBV27
TGTGCCAGCACCCCGGCTGGGACAGGGGCCGCCAGCTCCTACGAGCAGTACTTC
CASTPAGTGAASSYEQYF
>TRBJ1-1|NA|NA|TRBV18
TGTGCCAGCTCACGGACGGGGAACACTGAAGCTTTCTTT
CASSRTGNTEAFF
>TRBJ1-5|NA|TRBD1|TRBV5-6
TGTGCCAGCAGCTTGGCGTCAGGGGGTATGGGCAATCAGCCCCAGCATTTT
CASSLASGGMGNQPQHF
>TRBJ1-1|NA|NA|TRBV7-2
TGTGCCAGCAGCCCCGTACGGATGAACACTGAAGCTTTCTTT
CASSPVRMNTEAFF
>TRBJ1-2|NA|NA|TRBV7-2
TGTGCCAGCAGGGCGAACTATGGCTACACCTTC
CASRANYGYTF
>TRBJ1-3|NA|TRBD1|TRBV10-3
TGTGCCATCAGTGAGGAGGGGACAGGGTCCTCTGGAAACACCATATATTTT
CAISEEGTGSSGNTIYF
>TRBJ1-5|NA|NA|TRBV3-1/TRBV3-2
TGTGCCAGCAGCCAAGACAGGGATCAGCCCCAGCATTTT
CASSQDRDQPQHF
>TRBJ2-7|NA|NA|TRBV19
TGTGCCAGTAGCTCCGTCGACGTGGGAACCTACGAGCAGTACTTC
CASSSVDVGTYEQYF
>TRBJ2-7|once|NA|TRBV28
TGTGCCAGCAGTACCACGACTAGTCGCTACGAGCAGTACTTC
CASSTTTSRYEQYF
>TRBJ1-5|NA|NA|TRBV11-2
TGTGCCAGCAGCCCTAACCCACTTAGCAATCAGCCCCAGCATTTT
CASSPNPLSNQPQHF
>TRBJ2-5|NA|NA|TRBV29-1
TGCAGCGTTGGGCAAGAGACCCAGTACTTC
CSVGQETQYF
>TRBJ2-3|NA|NA|TRBV4-2
TGTGCCAGCAGCCAAGTGCAGGGCACAGATACGCAGTATTTT
CASSQVQGTDTQYF
>TRBJ1-4|NA|NA|TRBV25-1
TGTGCCAGCAGTGAACGAGCAGGGACGAATGAAAAACTGTTTTTT
CASSERAGTNEKLFF
>TRBJ2-7|NA|NA|TRBV5-5
TGTGCCAGCAGCTGGGAGGGGGGGAGCTCCTACGAGCAGTACTTC
CASSWEGGSSYEQYF
>TRBJ2-1|NA|NA|TRBV7-3
TGTGCCAGCTCCCTGAGCTCCTACAATGAGCAGTTCTTC
CASSLSSYNEQFF
>TRBJ1-1|NA|TRBD1|TRBV29-1
TGCAGCGTTGCGGTGGTTGGACAGGGGAAAATCGGAACTGAAGCTTTCTTT
CSVAVVGQGKIGTEAFF